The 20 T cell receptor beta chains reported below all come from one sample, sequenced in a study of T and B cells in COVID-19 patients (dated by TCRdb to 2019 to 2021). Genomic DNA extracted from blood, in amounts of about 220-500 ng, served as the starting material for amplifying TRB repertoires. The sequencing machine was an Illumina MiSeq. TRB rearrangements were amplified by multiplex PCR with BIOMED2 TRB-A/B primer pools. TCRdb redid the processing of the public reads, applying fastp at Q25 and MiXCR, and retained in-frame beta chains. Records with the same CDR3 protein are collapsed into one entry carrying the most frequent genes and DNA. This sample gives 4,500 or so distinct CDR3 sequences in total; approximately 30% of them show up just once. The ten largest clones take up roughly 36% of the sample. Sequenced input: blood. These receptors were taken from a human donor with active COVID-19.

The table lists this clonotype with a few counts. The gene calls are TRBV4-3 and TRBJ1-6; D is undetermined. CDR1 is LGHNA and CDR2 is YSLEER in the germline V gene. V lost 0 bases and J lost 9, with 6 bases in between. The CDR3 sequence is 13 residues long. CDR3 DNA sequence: TGCGCCAGCAGCCAAGATCAAGGTTCACCCCTCCACTTT. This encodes CASSQDQGSPLHF.

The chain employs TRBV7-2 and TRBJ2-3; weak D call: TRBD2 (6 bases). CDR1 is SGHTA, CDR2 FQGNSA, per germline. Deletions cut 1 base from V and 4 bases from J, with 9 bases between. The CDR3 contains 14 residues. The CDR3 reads CASSLELAADTQYF. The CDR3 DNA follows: TGTGCCAGCAGCTTAGAACTAGCCGCAGATACGCAGTATTTT.

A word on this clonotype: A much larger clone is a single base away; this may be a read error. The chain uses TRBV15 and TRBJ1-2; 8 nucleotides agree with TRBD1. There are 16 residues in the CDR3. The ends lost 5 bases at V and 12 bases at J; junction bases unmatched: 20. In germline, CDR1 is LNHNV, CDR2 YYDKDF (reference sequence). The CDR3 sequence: CATSPEARQGYFPDTF. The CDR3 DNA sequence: TGTGCCACCAGCCCCGAGGCGAGACAGGGGTACTTTCCGGACACCTTC.

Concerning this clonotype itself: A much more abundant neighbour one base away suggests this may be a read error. CDR3 amino acids: CAARQGAASPLHF. The CDR3 region has the DNA TGTGCCGCCAGACAGGGGGCTGCTTCACCCCTCCACTTT. The chain links TRBV30 to TRBJ1-1; 10 nucleotides match TRBD1. Gene TRBJ1-6 matches the end of the DNA better, so the J call may be wrong. Germline CDR1 is GTSNPN and CDR2 is SVGIG (reference sequence). This CDR3 is 13 amino acids long.

CDR3 DNA: TGTGCCAGCAGCTGGTACACTGAAGCTTTCTTT. Translating gives CASSWYTEAFF. This chain links TRBV7-2 with TRBJ1-1; D uncertain. V lost 4 bases, J lost 3 bases, and 3 bases lay in between. In germline, CDR1 is SGHTA, CDR2 FQGNSA. The CDR3 is made up of 11 amino acids. The full variable domain, completed using reference TRBV7-2 and TRBJ1-1, is GAGVSQSPSNKVTEKGKDVELRCDPISGHTALYWYRQSLGQGLEFLIYFQGNSAPDKSGLPSDRFSAERTGGSVSTLTIQRTQQEDSAVYLCASSWYTEAFFGQGTRLTVV.

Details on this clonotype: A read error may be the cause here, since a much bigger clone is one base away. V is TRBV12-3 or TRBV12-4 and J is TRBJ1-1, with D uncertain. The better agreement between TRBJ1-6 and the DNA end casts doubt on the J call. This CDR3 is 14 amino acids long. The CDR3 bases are TGTGCCAACAGTTTCGGAGGAGGTGTCTCACCCCTCCACTTT. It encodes CANSFGGGVSPLHF.

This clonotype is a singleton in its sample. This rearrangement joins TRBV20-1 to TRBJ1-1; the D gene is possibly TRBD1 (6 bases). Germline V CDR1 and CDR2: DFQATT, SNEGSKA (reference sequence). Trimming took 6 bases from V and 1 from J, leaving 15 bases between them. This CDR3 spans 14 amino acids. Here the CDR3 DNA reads TGCAGTGCCAATATGCCGACAGGGAACACTGAAGCTTTCTTT. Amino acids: CSANMPTGNTEAFF.

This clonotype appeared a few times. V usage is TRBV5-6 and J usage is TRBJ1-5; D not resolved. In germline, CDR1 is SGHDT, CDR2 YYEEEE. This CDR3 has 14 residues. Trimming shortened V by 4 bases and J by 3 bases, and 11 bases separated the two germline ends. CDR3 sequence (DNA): TGTGCCAGCAGCACCCCGAGAGACAATCAGCCCCAGCATTTT. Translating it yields CASSTPRDNQPQHF.

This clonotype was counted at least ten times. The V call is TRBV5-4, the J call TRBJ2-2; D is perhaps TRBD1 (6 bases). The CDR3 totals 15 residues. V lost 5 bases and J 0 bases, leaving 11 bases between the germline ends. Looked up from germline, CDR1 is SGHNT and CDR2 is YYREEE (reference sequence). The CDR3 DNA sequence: TGTGCCAGCAGACCCGGGACACCGAACACCGGGGAGCTGTTTTTT. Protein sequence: CASRPGTPNTGELFF.

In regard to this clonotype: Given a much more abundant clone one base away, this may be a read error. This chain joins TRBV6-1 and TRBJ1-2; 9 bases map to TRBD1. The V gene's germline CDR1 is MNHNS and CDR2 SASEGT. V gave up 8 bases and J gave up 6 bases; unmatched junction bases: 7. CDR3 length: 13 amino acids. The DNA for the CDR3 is TGTGCCAGCGGAACGGGACAGGGAGATGGCTACACCTTC. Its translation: CASGTGQGDGYTF.

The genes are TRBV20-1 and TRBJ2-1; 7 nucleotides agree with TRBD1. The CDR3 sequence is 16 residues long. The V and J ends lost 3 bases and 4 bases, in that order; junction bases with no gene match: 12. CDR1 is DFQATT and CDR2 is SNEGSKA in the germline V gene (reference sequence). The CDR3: CSASPGDRVNYNEQFF. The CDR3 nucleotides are TGCAGTGCTAGCCCCGGAGACAGGGTGAATTACAATGAGCAGTTCTTC.

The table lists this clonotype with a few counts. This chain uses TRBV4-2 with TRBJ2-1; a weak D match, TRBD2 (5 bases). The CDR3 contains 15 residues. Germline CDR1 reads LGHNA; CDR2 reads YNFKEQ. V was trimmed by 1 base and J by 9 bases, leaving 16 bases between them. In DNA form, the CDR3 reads TGTGCCAGCAGCCAAGGGTCTCTGGGAGTCGGTGAGCAGTTCTTC. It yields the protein CASSQGSLGVGEQFF.

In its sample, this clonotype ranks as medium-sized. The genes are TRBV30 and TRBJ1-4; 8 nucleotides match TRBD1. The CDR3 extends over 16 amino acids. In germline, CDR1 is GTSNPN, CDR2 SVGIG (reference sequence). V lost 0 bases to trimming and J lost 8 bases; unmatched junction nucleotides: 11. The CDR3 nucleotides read TGTGCCTGGAGTGTGCGCGGGACAGGAATAGGCGAAAAACTGTTTTTT. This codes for CAWSVRGTGIGEKLFF. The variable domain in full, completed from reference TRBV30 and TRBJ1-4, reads SQTIHQWPATLVQPVGSPLSLECTVEGTSNPNLYWYRQAAGRGLQLLFYSVGIGQISSEVPQNLSASRPQDRQFILSSKKLLLSDSGFYLCAWSVRGTGIGEKLFFGSGTQLSVL.

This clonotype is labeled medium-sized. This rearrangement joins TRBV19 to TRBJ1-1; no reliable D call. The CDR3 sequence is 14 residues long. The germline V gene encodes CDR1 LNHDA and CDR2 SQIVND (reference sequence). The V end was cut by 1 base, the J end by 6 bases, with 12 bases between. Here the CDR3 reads CASSIGPVGSEAFF. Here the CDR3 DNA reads TGTGCCAGTAGTATAGGCCCCGTAGGGTCTGAAGCTTTCTTT.

The CDR3 bases are TGCAGCGTTTGGGGCAGGGGGACGACTGGGGCCAAAAACATTCAGTACTTC. This encodes CSVWGRGTTGAKNIQYF. This sequence joins TRBV29-1 and TRBJ2-4, with TRBD1 matching over 7 bases. The CDR3 runs to 17 residues. Germline CDR1 and CDR2: SQVTM and ANQGSEA. J was trimmed by 1 base and V by 5 bases; bases with no gene match: 14.

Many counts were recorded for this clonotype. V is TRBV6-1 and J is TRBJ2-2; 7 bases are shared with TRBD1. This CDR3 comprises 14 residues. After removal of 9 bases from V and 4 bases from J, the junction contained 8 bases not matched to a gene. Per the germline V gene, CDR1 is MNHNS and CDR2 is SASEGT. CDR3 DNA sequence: TGTGCCAGTCTTTTGACAGGGAGCACCGGGGAGCTGTTTTTT. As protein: CASLLTGSTGELFF.

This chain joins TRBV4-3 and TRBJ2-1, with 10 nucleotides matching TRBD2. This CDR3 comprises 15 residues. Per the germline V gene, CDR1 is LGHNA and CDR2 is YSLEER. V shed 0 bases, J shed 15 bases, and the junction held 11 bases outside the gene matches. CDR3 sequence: CASSQEGPGTSVRFF. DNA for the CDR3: TGCGCCAGCAGCCAAGAGGGTCCCGGGACTAGCGTGCGGTTCTTC.

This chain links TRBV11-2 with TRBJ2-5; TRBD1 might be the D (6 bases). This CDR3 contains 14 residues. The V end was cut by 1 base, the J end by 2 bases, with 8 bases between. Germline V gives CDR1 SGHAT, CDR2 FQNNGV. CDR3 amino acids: CASSLGDIQETQYF. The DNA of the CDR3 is TGTGCCAGCAGCTTAGGGGACATTCAAGAGACCCAGTACTTC.

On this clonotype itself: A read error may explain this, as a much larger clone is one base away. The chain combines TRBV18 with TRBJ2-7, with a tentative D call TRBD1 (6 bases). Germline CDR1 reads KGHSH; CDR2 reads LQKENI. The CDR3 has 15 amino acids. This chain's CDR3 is CASSSGQTGSYEKYF. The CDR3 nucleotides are TGTGCCAGCTCATCCGGACAGACAGGCTCCTACGAGAAGTACTTC.

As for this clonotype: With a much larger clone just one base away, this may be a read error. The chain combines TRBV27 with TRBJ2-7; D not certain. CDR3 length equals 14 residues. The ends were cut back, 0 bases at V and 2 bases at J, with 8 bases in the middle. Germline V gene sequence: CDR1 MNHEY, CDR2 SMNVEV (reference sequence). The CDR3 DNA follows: TGTGCCAGCAGTTTATCAGCCAGCGCCTACGAGCAGTACTTC. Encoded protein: CASSLSASAYEQYF.